The clone carrying this T cell receptor (beta chain) was counted between two and nine times. No antigen is known for it. The junction does not match germline at one end; this may be a read error. These data are taken from a study of spatial heterogeneity in lung cancer. Across the whole study: A T cell module score from matched bulk RNA-seq correlated strongly with TCR transcript counts in tumor regions. Study-wide points: In tumors, expanded intratumoral alpha and beta TCR counts tracked mutation counts.

MiXCR was run by TCRdb on the 5' RACE reads, yielding one entry per CDR3 protein. The sample yields some 14,000 distinct CDR3 sequences, 3% to 4.5% seen once. Time point noted: sample taken at primary tumor resection. Sequencing covered unsorted whole RNA taken from tumor, nontumor lung or frozen PBMC. Germline CDR1 is DFQATT and CDR2 is SNEGSKA (reference sequence). The CDR3 loop spans 14 amino acids. The chain employs TRBV20-1 and TRBJ1-2; TRBD1 aligns across 12 bases. This clonotype was sampled from a male donor with early-stage non-small cell lung cancer. Sample: lung tumor tissue, taken at surgery. CDR3 DNA sequence: TGCAGTGCTACAAGGGACAGGGGGCCTTCTGGCGACAACTTC. Encoded protein: CSATRDRGPSGDNF.